Sequencing of this T cell receptor (beta chain) was carried out in a study of blood T cell repertoires in COVID-19. Study-wide context: In each case, the material was cDNA or gDNA derived from T cells, B-cell-depleted T cells, or PBMCs.

Followed over time, Seattle patients had been enrolled while infection was active. Sequencing used immunoSEQ multiplex PCR; TCRdb keeps in-frame clones, though not all of them. Of a few hundred thousand clones in the sample, approximately 88% were seen once. Trimming took 4 bases from V and 4 from J, leaving 14 bases between them. Per germline, CDR1 LNHDA and CDR2 SQIVND (reference sequence). The CDR3 contains 14 residues. The sequenced material came from peripheral blood. The genes are TRBV19 and TRBJ2-7, with D possibly being TRBD2 (6 bases). This clonotype originated in a woman aged 50 to 60 with COVID-19, enrolled during active disease. Here the CDR3 reads CASSTLASRYEQYF. The CDR3 DNA reads as TGTGCCAGTAGTACCCTAGCGTCAAGATACGAGCAGTACTTC.